This entry is about one TCR beta chain. Original analysis: How many nucleated cells were present was estimated from reference gene primer amplification. Some clones are missing from TCRdb's copy, which holds only in-frame ones; the method was immunoSEQ multiplex PCR. V, J and clone size reflect that table, while D and trimming were determined from the DNA. The sample yields about 36,000 clones, approximately 80% seen once. The data derive from a study of blood T cell repertoires in COVID-19. Study in general: Samples taken during acute and convalescent COVID-19 were collected in the United States, Italy and Spain. T cells, B-cell-depleted T cells, or PBMCs supplied cDNA or gDNA.

The CDR3 has 14 residues. V was shortened by 6 bases and J by 1 base, with 12 bases between the two germline ends. Germline assignment: CDR1 MNHEY and CDR2 SVGAGI. This chain uses TRBV6-5 with TRBJ1-1; D is possibly TRBD1 (6 bases). The sequencing sample was made of peripheral blood. The TCR was taken from a man aged 55 to 70 with active COVID-19. The CDR3 protein is CASRNDRPNTEAFF. CDR3 nucleotides: TGTGCCAGCAGAAACGACAGGCCGAACACTGAAGCTTTCTTT.